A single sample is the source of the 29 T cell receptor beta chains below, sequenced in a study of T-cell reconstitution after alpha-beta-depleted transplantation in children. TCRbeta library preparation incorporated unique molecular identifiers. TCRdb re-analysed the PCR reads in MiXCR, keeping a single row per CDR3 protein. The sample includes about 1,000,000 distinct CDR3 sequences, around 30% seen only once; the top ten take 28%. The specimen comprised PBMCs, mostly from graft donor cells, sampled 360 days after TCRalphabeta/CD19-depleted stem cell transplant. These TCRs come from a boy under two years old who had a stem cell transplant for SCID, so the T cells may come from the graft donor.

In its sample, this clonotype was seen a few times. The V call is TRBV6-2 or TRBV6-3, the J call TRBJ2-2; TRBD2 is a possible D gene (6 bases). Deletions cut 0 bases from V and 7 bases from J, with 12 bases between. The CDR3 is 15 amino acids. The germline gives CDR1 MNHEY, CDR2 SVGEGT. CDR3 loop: CASSYSRGKNGELFF. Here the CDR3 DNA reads TGTGCCAGCAGTTACTCTCGGGGGAAAAACGGGGAGCTGTTTTTT.

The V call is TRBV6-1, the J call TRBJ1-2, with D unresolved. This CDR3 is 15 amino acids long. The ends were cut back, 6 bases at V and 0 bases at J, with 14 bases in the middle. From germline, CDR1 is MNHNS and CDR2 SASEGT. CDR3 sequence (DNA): TGTGCCAGCAGCCGACGCGCGGTCCCTAACTATGGCTACACCTTC. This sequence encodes CASSRRAVPNYGYTF.

CDR3 in DNA: TGTGCCAGCAGTTTATCCTTGGGAGCCCTGAACACCGGGGAGCTGTTTTTT. It yields the protein CASSLSLGALNTGELFF. The V gene is TRBV12-3 or TRBV12-4, the J gene TRBJ2-2, with D possibly being TRBD2 (5 bases). The CDR3 totals 17 residues. Trimming took 2 bases from V and 1 from J, leaving 14 bases between them.

The CDR3 DNA sequence: TGCAGCGTTGTCGCCGTCTGGGACACTGAAGCTTTCTTT. Translated: CSVVAVWDTEAFF. V usage is TRBV29-1 and J usage is TRBJ1-1, with no clear D. Germline loops: CDR1 SQVTM, CDR2 ANQGSEA. The CDR3 length is 13 residues. Deletions cut 4 bases from V and 3 bases from J, with 12 bases between. Looking up the rest from reference TRBV29-1 and TRBJ1-1 gives the full variable domain: SAVISQKPSRDICQRGTSLTIQCQVDSQVTMMFWYRQQPGQSLTLIATANQGSEATYESGFVIDKFPISRPNLTFSTLTVSNMSPEDSSIYLCSVVAVWDTEAFFGQGTRLTVV.

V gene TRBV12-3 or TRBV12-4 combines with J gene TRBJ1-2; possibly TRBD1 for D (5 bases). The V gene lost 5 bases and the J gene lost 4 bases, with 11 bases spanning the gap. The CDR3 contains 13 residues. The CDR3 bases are TGTGCCAGCAGTGCAGGGCCGCTCTATGGCTACACCTTC. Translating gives CASSAGPLYGYTF.

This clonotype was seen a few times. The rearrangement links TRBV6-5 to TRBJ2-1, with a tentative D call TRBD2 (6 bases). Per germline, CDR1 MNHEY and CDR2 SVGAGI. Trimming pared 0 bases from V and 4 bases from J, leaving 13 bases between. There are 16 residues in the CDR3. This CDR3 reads CASSYSWREIYNEQFF. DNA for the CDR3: TGTGCCAGCAGTTACTCTTGGAGGGAGATATACAATGAGCAGTTCTTC.

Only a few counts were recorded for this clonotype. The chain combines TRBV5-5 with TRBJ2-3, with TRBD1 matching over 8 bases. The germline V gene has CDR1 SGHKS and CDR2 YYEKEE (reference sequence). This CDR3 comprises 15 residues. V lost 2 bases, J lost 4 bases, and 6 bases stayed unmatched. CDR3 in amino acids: CASSLYGQGPDTQYF. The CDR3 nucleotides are TGTGCCAGCAGCTTATACGGACAGGGCCCAGATACGCAGTATTTT. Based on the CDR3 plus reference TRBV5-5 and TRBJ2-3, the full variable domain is DAGVTQSPTHLIKTRGQQVTLRCSPISGHKSVSWYQQVLGQGPQFIFQYYEKEERGRGNFPDRFSARQFPNYSSELNVNALLLGDSALYLCASSLYGQGPDTQYFGPGTRLTVL.

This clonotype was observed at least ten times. CDR3 protein: CASSQSTANTGELFF. The CDR3 coding sequence is TGTGCCAGCAGCCAATCGACGGCGAACACCGGGGAGCTGTTTTTT. The chain joins TRBV11-2 to TRBJ2-2; no definite D call. This CDR3 is built from 15 residues. V was shortened by 5 bases and J by 0 bases, with 10 bases between the two germline ends. Germline V gives CDR1 SGHAT, CDR2 FQNNGV.

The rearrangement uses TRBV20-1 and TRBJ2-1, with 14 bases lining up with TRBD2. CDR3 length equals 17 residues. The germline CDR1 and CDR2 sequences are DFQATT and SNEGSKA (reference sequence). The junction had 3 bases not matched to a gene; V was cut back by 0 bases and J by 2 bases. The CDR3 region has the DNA TGCAGTGCTAGAGATCGGGGACTAGCGGGGGCCTACAATGAGCAGTTCTTC. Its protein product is CSARDRGLAGAYNEQFF.

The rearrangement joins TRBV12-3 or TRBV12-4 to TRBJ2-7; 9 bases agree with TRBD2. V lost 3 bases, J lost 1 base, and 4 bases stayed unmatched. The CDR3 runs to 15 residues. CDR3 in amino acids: CASSFIAGASYEQYF. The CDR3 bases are TGTGCCAGCAGTTTTATAGCGGGGGCTTCCTACGAGCAGTACTTC.

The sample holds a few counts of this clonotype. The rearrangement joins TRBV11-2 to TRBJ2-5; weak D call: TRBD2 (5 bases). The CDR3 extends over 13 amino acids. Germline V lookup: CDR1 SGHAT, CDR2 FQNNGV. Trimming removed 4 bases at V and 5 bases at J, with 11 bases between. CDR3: CASSSRDKETQYF. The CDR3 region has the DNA TGTGCCAGCAGCTCACGGGATAAGGAGACCCAGTACTTC.

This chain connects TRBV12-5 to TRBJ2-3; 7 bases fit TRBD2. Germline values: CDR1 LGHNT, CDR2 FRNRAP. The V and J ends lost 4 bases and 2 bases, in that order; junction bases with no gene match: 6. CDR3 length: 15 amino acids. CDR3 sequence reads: CASGSSGAITDTQYF. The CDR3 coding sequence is TGTGCTAGTGGTTCGAGCGGGGCCATCACAGATACGCAGTATTTT.

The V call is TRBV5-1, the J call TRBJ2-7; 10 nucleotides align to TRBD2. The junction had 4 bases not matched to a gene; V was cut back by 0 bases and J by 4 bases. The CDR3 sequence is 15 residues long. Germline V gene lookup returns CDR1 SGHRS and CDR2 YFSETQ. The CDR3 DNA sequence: TGCGCCAGCAGCTTGGTACTAGCGGGGAATTACGAGCAGTACTTC. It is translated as CASSLVLAGNYEQYF.

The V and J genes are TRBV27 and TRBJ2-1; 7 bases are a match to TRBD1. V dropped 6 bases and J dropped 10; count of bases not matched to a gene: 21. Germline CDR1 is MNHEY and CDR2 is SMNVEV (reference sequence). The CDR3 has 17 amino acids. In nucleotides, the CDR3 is TGTGCCAGCAGCCGACAAAAGGACCGGGACAGCCTTCAGGAGCAGTTCTTC. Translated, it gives CASSRQKDRDSLQEQFF.

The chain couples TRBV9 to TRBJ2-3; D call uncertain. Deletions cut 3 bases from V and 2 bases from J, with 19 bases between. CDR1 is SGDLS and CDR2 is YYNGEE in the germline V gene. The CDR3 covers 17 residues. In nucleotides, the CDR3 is TGTGCCAGCAGCGCGAGAATCAGAGACCTAAACACAGATACGCAGTATTTT. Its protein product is CASSARIRDLNTDTQYF.

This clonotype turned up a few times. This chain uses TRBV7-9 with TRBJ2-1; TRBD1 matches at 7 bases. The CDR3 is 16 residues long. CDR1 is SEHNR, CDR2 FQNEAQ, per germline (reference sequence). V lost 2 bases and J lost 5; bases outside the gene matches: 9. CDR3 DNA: TGTGCCAGCAGCTTAATGCCCTCGACAGGGCACAATGAGCAGTTCTTC. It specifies CASSLMPSTGHNEQFF.

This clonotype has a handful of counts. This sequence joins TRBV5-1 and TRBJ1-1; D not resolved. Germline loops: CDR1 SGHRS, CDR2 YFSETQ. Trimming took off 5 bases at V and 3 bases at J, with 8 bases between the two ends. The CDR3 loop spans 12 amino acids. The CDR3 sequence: CASRNRDTEAFF. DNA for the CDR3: TGCGCCAGCAGGAACCGGGACACTGAAGCTTTCTTT.

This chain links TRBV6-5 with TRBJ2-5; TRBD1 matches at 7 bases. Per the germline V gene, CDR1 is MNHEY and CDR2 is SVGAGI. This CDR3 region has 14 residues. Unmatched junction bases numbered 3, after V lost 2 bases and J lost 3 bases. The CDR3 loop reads CASSYTGTEETQYF. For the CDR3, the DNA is TGTGCCAGCAGTTACACGGGGACAGAAGAGACCCAGTACTTC.

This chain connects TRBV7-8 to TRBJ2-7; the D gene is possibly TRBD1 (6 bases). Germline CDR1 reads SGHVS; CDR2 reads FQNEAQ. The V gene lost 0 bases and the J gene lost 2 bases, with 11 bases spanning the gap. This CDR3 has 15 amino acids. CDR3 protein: CASSLAGGSPYEQYF. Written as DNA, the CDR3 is TGTGCCAGCAGCTTAGCAGGGGGATCTCCCTACGAGCAGTACTTC.

The CDR3 coding sequence is TGCGCCAGCAGCTTGGGAGGCGGGGGGGCCGGTGAGCAGTTCTTC. Translation: CASSLGGGGAGEQFF. The chain carries TRBV5-1 and TRBJ2-1; 9 bases match TRBD2. Per the germline V gene, CDR1 is SGHRS and CDR2 is YFSETQ. The junction had 7 bases not matched to a gene; V was cut back by 0 bases and J by 9 bases. The CDR3 is made up of 15 amino acids.

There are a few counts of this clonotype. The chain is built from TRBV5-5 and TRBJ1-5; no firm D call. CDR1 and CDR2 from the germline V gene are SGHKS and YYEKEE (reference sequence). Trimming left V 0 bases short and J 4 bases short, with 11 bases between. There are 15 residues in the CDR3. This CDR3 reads CASSLAIMTNQPQHF. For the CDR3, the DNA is TGTGCCAGCAGCTTGGCGATAATGACTAATCAGCCCCAGCATTTT.

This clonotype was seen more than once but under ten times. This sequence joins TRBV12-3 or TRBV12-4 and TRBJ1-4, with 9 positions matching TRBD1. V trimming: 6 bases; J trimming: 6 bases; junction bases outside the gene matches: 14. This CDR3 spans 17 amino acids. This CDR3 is CASRKDRGPLVHEKLFF. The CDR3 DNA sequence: TGTGCCAGCAGGAAGGACAGGGGCCCACTGGTACATGAAAAACTGTTTTTT.

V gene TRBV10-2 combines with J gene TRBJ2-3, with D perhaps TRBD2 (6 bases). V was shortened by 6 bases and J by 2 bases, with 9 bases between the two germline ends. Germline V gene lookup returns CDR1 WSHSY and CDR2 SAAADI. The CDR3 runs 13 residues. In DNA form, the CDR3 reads TGCGCCAGCAGGGAGCGGGCCACAGATACGCAGTATTTT. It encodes CASRERATDTQYF.

The CDR3 bases are TGCAGTGCAGACACAGGGGACAACACCTACGAGCAGTACTTC. The encoded protein is CSADTGDNTYEQYF. The rearrangement links TRBV20-1 to TRBJ2-7, with 7 bases fitting TRBD1. V was clipped by 6 bases and J by 2 bases; unmatched bases: 10. The CDR3 sequence is 14 residues long. Germline V gene lookup returns CDR1 DFQATT and CDR2 SNEGSKA (reference sequence).

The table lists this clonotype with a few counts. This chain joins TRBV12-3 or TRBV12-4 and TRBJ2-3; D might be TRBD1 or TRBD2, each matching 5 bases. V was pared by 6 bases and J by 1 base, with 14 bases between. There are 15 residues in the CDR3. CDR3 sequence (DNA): TGTGCCAGCAGCGCCTCCGGGACCGGCACAGATACGCAGTATTTT. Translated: CASSASGTGTDTQYF.

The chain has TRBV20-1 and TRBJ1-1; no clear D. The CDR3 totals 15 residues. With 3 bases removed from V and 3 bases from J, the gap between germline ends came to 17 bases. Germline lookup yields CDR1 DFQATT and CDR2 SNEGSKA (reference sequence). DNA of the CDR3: TGCAGTGCTAGCTCCTCACTCAGGTGGTACACTGAAGCTTTCTTT. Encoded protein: CSASSSLRWYTEAFF.

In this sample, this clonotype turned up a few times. This CDR3 reads CSARANRGNTEAFF. The CDR3 coding sequence is TGCAGTGCTAGAGCCAATAGGGGGAACACTGAAGCTTTCTTT. The chain joins TRBV20-1 to TRBJ1-1; D is possibly TRBD1 (5 bases). Deletions cut 1 base from V and 1 base from J, with 10 bases between. The CDR3 contains 14 residues. Looked up from germline, CDR1 is DFQATT and CDR2 is SNEGSKA (reference sequence).

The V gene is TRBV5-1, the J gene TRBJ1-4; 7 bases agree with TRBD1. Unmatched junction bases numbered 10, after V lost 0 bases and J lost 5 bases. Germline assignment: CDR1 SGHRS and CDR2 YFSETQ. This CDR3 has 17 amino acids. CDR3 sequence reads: CASSLGIRTGGNEKLFF. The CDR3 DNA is TGCGCCAGCAGCTTGGGAATACGGACAGGAGGAAATGAAAAACTGTTTTTT.

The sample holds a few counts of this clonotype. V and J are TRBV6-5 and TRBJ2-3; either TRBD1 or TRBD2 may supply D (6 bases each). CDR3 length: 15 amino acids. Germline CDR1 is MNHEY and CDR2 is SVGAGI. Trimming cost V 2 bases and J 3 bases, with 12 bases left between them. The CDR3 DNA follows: TGTGCCAGCAGTTACGAAGGGGGGCCGACAGATACGCAGTATTTT. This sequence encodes CASSYEGGPTDTQYF.